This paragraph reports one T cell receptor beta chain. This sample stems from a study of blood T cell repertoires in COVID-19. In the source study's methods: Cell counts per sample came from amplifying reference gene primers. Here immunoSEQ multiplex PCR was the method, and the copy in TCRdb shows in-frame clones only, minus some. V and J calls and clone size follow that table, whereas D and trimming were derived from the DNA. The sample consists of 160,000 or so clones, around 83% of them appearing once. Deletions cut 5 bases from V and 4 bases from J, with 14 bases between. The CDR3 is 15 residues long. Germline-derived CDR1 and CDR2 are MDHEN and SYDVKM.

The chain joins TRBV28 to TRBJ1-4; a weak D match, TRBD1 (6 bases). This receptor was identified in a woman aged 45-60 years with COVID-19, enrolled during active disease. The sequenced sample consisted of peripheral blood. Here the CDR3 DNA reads TGTGCCAGCAGTCTCCAGGGGACAAGTAATGAAAAACTGTTTTTT. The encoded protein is CASSLQGTSNEKLFF.